Below, 17 T cell receptor beta chains from the same sample are listed, as sequenced in a study of T cell responses to AZD1222 COVID-19 vaccine. Sequencing used immunoSEQ multiplex PCR; TCRdb keeps in-frame clones, though not all of them. Of some 170,000 clones listed, 90% to 95% were seen once; the top ten hold 0.9% to 1.2%. The material sequenced was peripheral blood, taken 28 days after the second AZD1222 dose. The source of these receptors is an adult who received the AZD1222 COVID-19 vaccine.

The rearrangement links TRBV12-3 or TRBV12-4 to TRBJ1-5; D is unresolved. This CDR3 spans 13 amino acids. Trimming left V 3 bases short and J 4 bases short, with 7 bases between. The CDR3, as DNA: TGTGCCAGCAGTTTCGCCGAAAATCAGCCCCAGCATTTT. The encoded protein is CASSFAENQPQHF.

This clone was seen once. The V call is TRBV19, the J call TRBJ2-4, with D perhaps being TRBD1 or TRBD2 (5 bases each). Trimming stripped 5 bases from V and 6 bases from J, with 14 bases between. This CDR3 has 14 residues. Per germline, CDR1 LNHDA and CDR2 SQIVND (reference sequence). The CDR3 nucleotides read TGTGCCAGTAGTTTTTGGGGACCTGGAAACATTCAGTACTTC. Translation gives CASSFWGPGNIQYF.

The V and J genes are TRBV18 and TRBJ1-2, with unresolved D. CDR1 is KGHSH and CDR2 is LQKENI in the germline V gene. The CDR3 is made up of 13 amino acids. V was pared by 6 bases and J by 7 bases, with 15 bases between. The DNA for the CDR3 is TGTGCCAGCTCCGGAGGGAGGAGTGGTGGCTACACCTTC. It is translated as CASSGGRSGGYTF.

The chain recombines TRBV5-4 with TRBJ1-1; 7 bases map to TRBD1. The CDR3 loop spans 15 amino acids. CDR1 SGHNT and CDR2 YYREEE come from the germline V gene (reference sequence). The ends lost 4 bases at V and 1 base at J; junction bases unmatched: 7. CDR3 in amino acids: CASSLTGDANTEAFF. CDR3 coding DNA: TGTGCCAGCAGCCTTACAGGGGACGCGAACACTGAAGCTTTCTTT. The full variable domain, with the rest looked up from reference TRBV5-4 and TRBJ1-1, is ETGVTQSPTHLIKTRGQQVTLRCSSQSGHNTVSWYQQALGQGPQFIFQYYREEENGRGNFPPRFSGLQFPNYSSELNVNALELDDSALYLCASSLTGDANTEAFFGQGTRLTVV.

The chain employs TRBV5-1 and TRBJ2-1, with TRBD2 identical over 8 bases. Germline CDR1 is SGHRS and CDR2 is YFSETQ. V lost 1 base to trimming and J lost 0 bases; unmatched junction nucleotides: 3. CDR3 length: 16 residues. As DNA, the CDR3 is TGCGCCAGCAGCTTGTGGGGGACTAGCTCCTACAATGAGCAGTTCTTC. The encoded protein is CASSLWGTSSYNEQFF.

The genes are TRBV5-1 and TRBJ2-7, with D possibly matching TRBD2 (6 bases). Germline CDR1 is SGHRS and CDR2 is YFSETQ. The CDR3 runs to 13 residues. Trimming pared 3 bases from V and 4 bases from J, leaving 11 bases between. The CDR3: CASSSGLSYEQYF. CDR3 nucleotide sequence: TGCGCCAGCAGCTCGGGACTTTCATACGAGCAGTACTTC.

The V gene is TRBV4-1, the J gene TRBJ1-1; D perhaps matches TRBD1 (5 bases). V lost 0 bases, J lost 10 bases, and 15 bases lay in between. The CDR3 covers 14 residues. Germline loops: CDR1 MGHRA, CDR2 YSYEKL. The CDR3 region has the DNA TGCGCCAGCAGCCAAGAAGCGAGGGTTCAGGGAGCTTTCTTT. This translates into CASSQEARVQGAFF.

The chain carries TRBV18 and TRBJ1-1; 8 positions agree with TRBD1. The junction had 4 bases not matched to a gene; V was cut back by 3 bases and J by 1 base. CDR1 is KGHSH, CDR2 LQKENI, per germline. The CDR3 sequence is 15 residues long. The CDR3 nucleotides read TGTGCCAGCTCACCGACCGGGACAGGGAACACTGAAGCTTTCTTT. Its protein product is CASSPTGTGNTEAFF.

This rearrangement joins TRBV2 to TRBJ1-1, with D tentatively TRBD1 (5 bases). The germline V gene has CDR1 SNHLY and CDR2 FYNNEI. V lost 6 bases and J 3 bases, leaving 11 bases between the germline ends. CDR3 size: 13 residues. The CDR3 region has the DNA TGTGCCAGCAGCGGATTGGGGGACACTGAAGCTTTCTTT. It yields the protein CASSGLGDTEAFF.

The rearrangement links TRBV19 to TRBJ2-7; 8 positions agree with TRBD1. Unmatched junction bases numbered 10, after V lost 8 bases and J lost 4 bases. The CDR3 has 14 residues. In germline, CDR1 is LNHDA, CDR2 SQIVND (reference sequence). Here the CDR3 DNA reads TGTGCCAGTGAAAAGGACAGGGTTACGTACGAGCAGTACTTC. Translating it yields CASEKDRVTYEQYF.

This chain connects TRBV28 to TRBJ2-1; 12 nucleotides agree with TRBD2. CDR1 MDHEN and CDR2 SYDVKM come from the germline V gene. This CDR3 contains 15 residues. Trimming removed 5 bases from V and 4 bases from J; junction bases left unmatched: 3. CDR3 coding DNA: TGTGCCAGCAGTGGACTAGCGGGGATATACAATGAGCAGTTCTTC. Translation: CASSGLAGIYNEQFF.

The chain carries TRBV7-2 and TRBJ2-7, with 7 bases matching TRBD1. The CDR3 is made up of 15 amino acids. Germline loops: CDR1 SGHTA, CDR2 FQGNSA. Trimming removed 5 bases from V and 4 bases from J; junction bases left unmatched: 11. CDR3 residues: CASSPETGNSYEQYF. The CDR3 DNA is TGTGCCAGCAGCCCGGAGACAGGGAATTCTTACGAGCAGTACTTC.

The genes are TRBV4-1 and TRBJ1-2, with 10 bases matching TRBD1. The CDR3 extends over 16 amino acids. The ends lost 0 bases at V and 3 bases at J; junction bases unmatched: 4. The V gene's germline CDR1 is MGHRA and CDR2 YSYEKL. The CDR3 DNA sequence: TGCGCCAGCAGCCAAGAACGACAGGGGGCTTACTATGGCTACACCTTC. Translating gives CASSQERQGAYYGYTF.

The J gene is TRBJ1-5, the V gene TRBV6-1; the D gene is possibly TRBD1 (5 bases). CDR3 size: 15 residues. V gave up 2 bases and J gave up 5 bases, with 13 bases separating them. Per germline, CDR1 MNHNS and CDR2 SASEGT. Here the CDR3 DNA reads TGTGCCAGCAGTGAACCGAGCAGGGTTTATCAGCCCCAGCATTTT. Its protein product is CASSEPSRVYQPQHF.

The chain is built from TRBV6-5 and TRBJ1-2; TRBD1 is a possible D gene (5 bases). Trimming stripped 2 bases from V and 2 bases from J, with 9 bases between. The CDR3 is made up of 14 amino acids. The germline gives CDR1 MNHEY, CDR2 SVGAGI. In nucleotides, the CDR3 is TGTGCCAGCAGTTACGACAGCGGAAACTATGGCTACACCTTC. Protein sequence: CASSYDSGNYGYTF.

J is TRBJ1-6 and V is TRBV12-3 or TRBV12-4; 10 nucleotides line up with TRBD1. The CDR3 is 13 residues long. V was clipped by 6 bases and J by 7 bases; unmatched bases: 0. CDR3 DNA: TGTGCCAGCAGGGGACAGGGGAATTCACCCCTCCACTTT. Translation: CASRGQGNSPLHF.

The chain carries TRBV6-6 and TRBJ2-3; a possible D gene is TRBD2 (6 bases). The germline CDR1 and CDR2 sequences are MNHNY and SVGAGI (reference sequence). The V end was cut by 7 bases, the J end by 7 bases, with 24 bases between. The CDR3 contains 16 residues. CDR3 nucleotides: TGTGCCAGCACCCTAGAAAGGAGGGCCAGGATGCATACGCAGTATTTT. Residues: CASTLERRARMHTQYF.